This T cell receptor beta chain came from a study of T-cell memory formation after mild COVID-19 (dated by TCRdb to about 2021). Turning to the overall study: TCR sequence clusters from the two donors were found to be largely donor specific. The cohort comprised two young, previously healthy adult volunteers, one female and one male. In a couple of donors, T-cell clones that expanded and contracted after mild COVID-19 were followed by sequencing TCRalpha and TCRbeta repertoires longitudinally.

This clonotype was detected ten times or more. Its binding antigen is unknown. No much larger clone is present one base from it, and per-base qualities are unavailable. The germline ends are 14 bases apart after V is trimmed by 0 bases and J by 5 bases. Taken from the germline V gene (reference sequence), the CDR1 and CDR2 loops are DFQATT and SNEGSKA. From its cysteine to its phenylalanine, the CDR3 spans 15 amino acids. The entry retains the CDR3 DNA only, 45 bases that are in frame from base 1. The paper as a whole reports these results and caveats: From day 15 to 85, contracting clones showed balanced CD4/CD8 phenotypes, whereas a second wave of clones that expanded from day 15 to 37 leaned towards CD4+. The study covered only a couple of mild cases, and larger cohorts including severe cases with pre-infection samples were considered necessary. Contracting CD4+ clones turned up mainly in the CM and EM memory subsets, whereas EMRA was where CD8+ clones were enriched. The second-wave clones that peaked on day 37 were not confirmed to be SARS-CoV-2 specific. Some responding clones were detected in pre-infection memory, suggesting pre-existing cross-reactive memory T cells joined the SARS-CoV-2 response.

The run used an Illumina NovaSeq 6000. TCRalpha and TCRbeta cDNA libraries were constructed by 5'RACE with constant-segment primers, with sample barcodes and unique molecular identifiers being introduced. Trizol reagent was used to extract RNA from every sample. Library amplification was performed in two PCR steps, and a second sample barcode and Illumina TruSeq adapters were introduced in the second step. Libraries were sequenced on an Illumina NovaSeq with 2 x 150 bp paired-end reads. Under the source paper's analysis protocol: Reads were demultiplexed and collapsed into UMI-guided consensus sequences with migec v1.2.7. Using mixcr v2.1.11, the UMI consensuses were aligned to TRA and TRB V and J templates and assembled into clonotypes. A clonotype was counted as expanded or contracted only when both edgeR and NoisET called the clonotype significant, with the noise models trained on biological replicates. For edgeR calls, a false discovery rate-adjusted p below 0.01 and a log2 fold-change threshold of 1 were applied. PCA with hierarchical clustering of max-normalized trajectories of the 1000 most abundant clonotypes was used as exploratory dynamics analysis. Each responding clone was given a CD4 or CD8 phenotype based on the CD4+ and CD8+ repertoires, which had been sequenced separately. TCRdb's own reprocessing of the public reads used fastp at Q25 and MiXCR and kept productive beta chains. Merged by CDR3 protein, the rows form single entries marked with the most common genes and DNA. The V and J calls were determined by TCRdb, not by the authors. A total of roughly 220,000 distinct CDR3 sequences appear in this sample, around 8.8% of them only once. The top ten constitute 3.5% to 4% of the sample.

Ficoll-Paque density gradient centrifugation was used to isolate PBMCs. Sequencing was carried out using PBMCs or a T cell subset sorted from them (not recorded which). This clonotype was obtained from a man younger than 35 who had mild COVID-19 (a few samples of this study predate the infection). The sample titles of this study are shuffled in the database, so cell type and time point are left out; the donor was told from shared clones. The receptor chain draws on TRBV20-1 and TRBJ1-5; TRBD1 is perhaps the D gene, given 5 matching bases. This receptor carries the CDR3 CSARDWRGVDQPQHF. At the DNA level, the sequence is TGCAGTGCTAGAGATTGGAGAGGGGTGGATCAGCCCCAGCATTTT.